Sequencing of this T cell receptor (beta chain) was carried out in a study of T cell responses to AZD1222 COVID-19 vaccine. Findings and caveats of the study: None of the repertoires were sampled until the peak T cell response had passed. Compared with day 0, the breadth and depth of the Spike-specific TCR repertoire rose significantly after two doses of AZD1222.

With 3 bases removed from V and 3 bases from J, the gap between germline ends came to 8 bases. The CDR3 runs to 13 residues. Turning to this clone: Its antigen is not identified.

The assay was immunoSEQ multiplex PCR, and TCRdb's table has in-frame clones only and misses some. Of about 150,000 clones in the sample, around 90% were seen once. The source material was peripheral blood, sampled 28 days after the second AZD1222 dose. The source is an adult who received the AZD1222 COVID-19 vaccine. The genes are TRBV12-3 or TRBV12-4 and TRBJ1-1; tentatively, D is TRBD1 (5 bases). CDR3 loop: CASSLTVYTEAFF. The CDR3 bases are TGTGCCAGCAGTTTGACAGTTTACACTGAAGCTTTCTTT.